This TCR beta chain was sequenced for a study of CXCR3-negative and CXCR3-positive naive CD8 T cells. Definition of naive CD8+ T cells rested on a CD45RO-CCR7+CD27+CD95- profile. A remark on this clonotype: What it binds is not known.

The CDR3 totals 16 residues. Germline CDR1 SGHVS, CDR2 FNYEAQ. Overall study findings and caveats: Cryopreserved cells partially lost CXCR3 expression, and fresh PBMCs were used in most assays. When CXCR3-positive naive cells were set against CXCR3-negative naive cells, the former had more hydrophobic TRB CDR3s. Similar TRBV-TRBJ usage characterized naive CXCR3-negative and CXCR3-positive cells; memory cells differed.

Via 5' RACE with UMI labels, TRB cDNA libraries were prepared. No DNA is given; TCRdb re-called the 5' RACE reads and lists each CDR3 protein once. The table gives 90,000 to 95,000 distinct CDR3 sequences; the top ten clones make up around 1.5% of it. Source material: naive CXCR3- CD8+ T cells from blood. Specified subset: CD45RO-CCR7+CD27+CD95- naive CD8+ T cells lacking CXCR3 (TNR3-). The clonotype comes from a human donor in good health. Some clones in this sample may be carry-over from other donors' samples. The rearrangement uses TRBV7-6 and TRBJ2-1; checking the TCRdb D call of TRBD1 is not possible without DNA. The CDR3 reads CASSRGKGGSYNEQFF.